This is a list of T cell receptor beta chains from one sample in a study of monozygotic twins with inflammatory bowel disease. TCRdb reanalyzed the 5' RACE reads and collapses them to one entry per CDR3 protein, without DNA. The data show about 160,000 distinct CDR3 sequences, and the top ten clones hold 2.8%. Material for sequencing was blood. The receptor set was obtained from a human donor with ulcerative colitis or Crohn's disease, or a healthy co-twin of an affected twin (not recorded which). The CDR3 runs from the conserved cysteine through the conserved F or W. Each record gives: V gene, CDR3 length, J gene, CDR3 protein.

TRBV12-3/TRBV12-4	14	TRBJ1-1	CASYRGESRYEAFF
TRBV6-5	13	TRBJ2-7	CASSYREHYEQYF
TRBV20-1	15	TRBJ2-2	CSARDRGFLTGELFF
TRBV28	16	TRBJ2-1	CASNAPQGFSYNEQFF
TRBV7-3	16	TRBJ2-2	CASSRVGGSNTGELFF
TRBV20-1	15	TRBJ1-4	CSANNPTGLNEKLFF
TRBV10-3	11	TRBJ2-3	CAIRTGDTQYF
TRBV21-1	15	TRBJ2-1	CASRRTSGRHNEQFF
TRBV7-9	14	TRBJ1-6	CASSLGDKDSPLHF
TRBV5-4	12	TRBJ2-2	CASSSSTGELFF
TRBV28	13	TRBJ2-5	CASRVSGAWTQYF
TRBV29-1	14	TRBJ2-2	CSVKPGANTGELFF
TRBV7-3	16	TRBJ2-6	CASSSDIMAGANVLTF
TRBV5-1	15	TRBJ2-2	CASTSGTTNTGELFF
TRBV12-3/TRBV12-4	16	TRBJ1-4	CASSLIARDRDEKLFF
TRBV28	15	TRBJ2-3	CASSLSRTGIDTQYF
TRBV25-1	17	TRBJ2-1	CASSDLLGLAGVNEQFF
TRBV5-4	13	TRBJ2-5	CASSPRVQETQYF
TRBV7-3	16	TRBJ2-1	CASSSRDERQYNEQFF
TRBV27	16	TRBJ2-1	CASSFLTSGSGNEQFF
TRBV20-1	14	TRBJ2-1	CSAPGPSAGNEQFF
TRBV18	16	TRBJ2-7	CASSPSGTPEIGEQYF
TRBV12-5	15	TRBJ1-5	CASGRGTGGYQPQHF
TRBV7-2	13	TRBJ2-2	CANNPVNTGKLFF
TRBV5-1	15	TRBJ2-7	CASSAGQGSVGEQYF
TRBV20-1	14	TRBJ2-1	CSARDLGVYNEQFF
TRBV7-9	15	TRBJ1-6	CASSLGDRENSPLHF
TRBV28	16	TRBJ1-4	CASRTLPGKTNEKLFF